This record concerns one T cell receptor beta chain sequence. What it binds is not known. TCRdb fed the RT-PCR reads into MiXCR, producing one record per CDR3 protein. Found here are around 480,000 distinct CDR3 sequences, about a tenth of them singletons; the top ten hold 10% to 15%. The sample originates from a study of response to subunit inactivated influenza vaccine. Overall study findings and caveats: Every seasonal influenza vaccination brings in few new T cells, the authors suggested.

The length of the CDR3 is 13 residues. The germline V and J ends were trimmed by 6 bases and 1 base, with 9 bases remaining between them. Germline CDR1 is DFQATT and CDR2 is SNEGSKA (reference sequence). This sequence joins TRBV20-1 and TRBJ2-2, with D perhaps matching TRBD1 (5 bases). The starting material was PBMCs from blood, obtained roughly 46 days after vaccination. The receptor's source is a man aged 45-65 years who received an inactivated influenza vaccine. The CDR3 DNA sequence: TGCAGTGCGAGGACAATGAACACCGGGGAGCTGTTTTTT. Protein sequence: CSARTMNTGELFF.